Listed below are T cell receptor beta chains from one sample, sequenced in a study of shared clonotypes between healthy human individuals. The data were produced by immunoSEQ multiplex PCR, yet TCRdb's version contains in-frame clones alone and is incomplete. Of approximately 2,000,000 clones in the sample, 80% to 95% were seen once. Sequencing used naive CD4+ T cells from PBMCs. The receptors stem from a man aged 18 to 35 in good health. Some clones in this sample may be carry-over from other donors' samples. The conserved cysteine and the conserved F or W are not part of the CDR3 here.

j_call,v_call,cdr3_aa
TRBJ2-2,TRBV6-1,ASSEPLAGGNTGELF
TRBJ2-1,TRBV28,ASRPWGWGNEQF
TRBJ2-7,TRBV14,ASRRTGGSYEQY
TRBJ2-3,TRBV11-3,ASSKGLAGGTDTQY
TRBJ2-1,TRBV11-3,ASSSDLLGEQF
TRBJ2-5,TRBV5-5,ASSSRTGVETQY
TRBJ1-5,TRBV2,ASSVYGLGQPQH
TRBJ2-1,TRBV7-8,ASRGLADYNEQF
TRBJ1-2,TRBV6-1,ASSDTPWALYGYT
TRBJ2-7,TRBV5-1,ASSLAPDRAPYEQY
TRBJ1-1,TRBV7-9,ASSLGTNTEAF
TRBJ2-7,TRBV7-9,ASSQIPGTLSYEQY
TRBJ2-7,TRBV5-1,ASSPSGRGRREQY
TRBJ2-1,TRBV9,ASSVVSSGINEQF
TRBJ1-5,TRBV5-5,ASSLRSWGAVNQPQH
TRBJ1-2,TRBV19,ASSIMATAYGYT